This T cell receptor (beta chain) was sequenced in a study of T cells after yellow fever vaccination. A process of 5'RACE template switching, which added a universal primer site and UMIs, was used to make TCR cDNA. TCRdb ran MiXCR on the 5' RACE reads and lists one entry per CDR3 protein. The table records 250,000 or so distinct CDR3 sequences, approximately 3.8% of them present only once. At least ten counts were recorded for this clonotype. The germline CDR1 and CDR2 sequences are SGHNT and YYREEE (reference sequence). The CDR3 runs 17 residues. The V gene end was trimmed by 3 bases and the J gene end by 5 bases; junction bases not matched to a gene: 11.

The receptor comes from a man between 18 and 29 years old who received the YFV17D yellow fever vaccine. V is TRBV5-4 and J is TRBJ2-1; 10 bases match TRBD2. This specimen was PBMCs, taken 15 days after the yellow fever booster vaccination. CDR3 sequence (DNA): TGTGCCAGCAGCTGGGGAGGAGGTAGCGGGGGGAACAATGAGCAGTTCTTC. Residues: CASSWGGGSGGNNEQFF.